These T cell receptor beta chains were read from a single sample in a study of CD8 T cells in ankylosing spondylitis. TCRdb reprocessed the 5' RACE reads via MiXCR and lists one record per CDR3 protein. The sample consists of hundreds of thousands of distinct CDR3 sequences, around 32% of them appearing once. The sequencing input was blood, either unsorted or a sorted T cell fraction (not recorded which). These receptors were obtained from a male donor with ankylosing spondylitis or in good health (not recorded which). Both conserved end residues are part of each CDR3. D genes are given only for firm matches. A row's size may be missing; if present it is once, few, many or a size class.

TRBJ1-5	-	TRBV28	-	TGTGCCAGCAGCACTTACGGCCGGTATCAGCCCCAGCATTTT	CASSTYGRYQPQHF
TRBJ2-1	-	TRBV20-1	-	TGCAGTGCGGGCAGCTATGAGCAGTTCTTC	CSAGSYEQFF
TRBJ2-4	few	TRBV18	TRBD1	TGTGCCAGCTCACCGGGACAGGGGGCCAAAAACATTCAGTACTTC	CASSPGQGAKNIQYF
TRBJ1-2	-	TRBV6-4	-	TGTGCCAGCAGTGACGACGGCGGGATCAAGGGCTACACCTTC	CASSDDGGIKGYTF
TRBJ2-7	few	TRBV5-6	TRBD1	TGTGCCAGCAGCCCTGACAGGGGGCGAATCTACGAGCAGTACTTC	CASSPDRGRIYEQYF
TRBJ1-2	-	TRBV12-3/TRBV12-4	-	TGTGCCAGCAGTGACTGGGACAACTATGGCTACACCTTC	CASSDWDNYGYTF
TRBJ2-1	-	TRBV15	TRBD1	TGTGCCACCAGGGCAGCCCGGGACAGGGTTTTGGATGAGCAGTTCTTC	CATRAARDRVLDEQFF
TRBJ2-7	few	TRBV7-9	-	TGTGCCAGCAGCCCCCAACAGGGACTCTTGTACGAGCAGTACTTC	CASSPQQGLLYEQYF
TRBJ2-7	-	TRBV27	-	TGTGCCAGCAGTTTGCGAAGGACTCCAAAAAATCTCTACGAGCAGTACTTC	CASSLRRTPKNLYEQYF
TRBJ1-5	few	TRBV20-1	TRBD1	TGCAGTGCGCCGCGGACAGGGGTCCCCCATCAGCCCCAGCATTTT	CSAPRTGVPHQPQHF
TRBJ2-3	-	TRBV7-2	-	TGTGCCAGCAGCTTAGGTGTTCCCGTTAGCACAGATACGCAGTATTTT	CASSLGVPVSTDTQYF
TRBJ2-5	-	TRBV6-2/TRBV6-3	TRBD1	TGTGCCAGCAGTTATCCGGACAGGGGGATCCAAGAGACCCAGTACTTC	CASSYPDRGIQETQYF
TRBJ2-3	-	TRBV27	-	TGTGCCAGCAGTTCATCGGGCCGCACAGATACGCAGTATTTT	CASSSSGRTDTQYF
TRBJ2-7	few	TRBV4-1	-	TGCGCCAGCAGCCAAGATCAGGGAGTCTCCTACGAGCAGTACTTC	CASSQDQGVSYEQYF
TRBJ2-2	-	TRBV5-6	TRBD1	TGTGCCAGCAGCTGGGACAGGACGTACACCGGGGAGCTGTTTTTT	CASSWDRTYTGELFF
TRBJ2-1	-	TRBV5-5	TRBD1	TGTGCCAGCAGCTTGGGGGACAGGGGGACCTACAATGAGCAGTTCTTC	CASSLGDRGTYNEQFF
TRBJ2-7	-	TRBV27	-	TGTGCCAGCAGTCCTGGTCCCTGGACAGGAGGGCACGAGCAGTACTTC	CASSPGPWTGGHEQYF
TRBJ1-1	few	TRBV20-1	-	TGCAGTGCTAGCCCCCTCAGGAGGAACACTGAAGCTTTCTTT	CSASPLRRNTEAFF
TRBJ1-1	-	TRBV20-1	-	TGCAGTGCTAGTGCGCCTGAAGCTTTCTTT	CSASAPEAFF
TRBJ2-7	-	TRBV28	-	TGTGCCAGCAGTTCTTCTGGCGGGCCGGGGCTCTACGAGCAGTACTTC	CASSSSGGPGLYEQYF
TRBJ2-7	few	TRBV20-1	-	TGCAGTGCTATAGTTCGTAGGACAGCTACCTACGAGCAGTACTTC	CSAIVRRTATYEQYF
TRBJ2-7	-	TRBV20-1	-	TGCAGTGCTAGAGGGGACTCGTCCTACGAGCAGTACTTC	CSARGDSSYEQYF
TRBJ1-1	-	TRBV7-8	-	TGTGCCAGCAGCCCTCCCAGGGCGGGCACTGAAGCTTTCTTT	CASSPPRAGTEAFF
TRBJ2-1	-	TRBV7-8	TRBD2	TGTGCCAGCAGCTACAGCGGGGACTCCTACAATGAGCAGTTCTTC	CASSYSGDSYNEQFF
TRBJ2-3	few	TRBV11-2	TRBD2	TGTGCCAGCAGCCTCCACCGATCGACTAGCGGGGGCGGAACGCAGTATTTT	CASSLHRSTSGGGTQYF
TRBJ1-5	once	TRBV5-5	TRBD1	TGTGCCAGCAGCTTGGTGGGGACAGTTAGCAATCAGCCCCAGCATTTT	CASSLVGTVSNQPQHF
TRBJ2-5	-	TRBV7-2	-	TGTGCGACGAGTCCCTACCAAGAGACCCAGTACTTC	CATSPYQETQYF
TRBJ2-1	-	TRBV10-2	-	TGCGCCAGCAGTGAAACCTCTTGGAATGAGCAGTTCTTC	CASSETSWNEQFF
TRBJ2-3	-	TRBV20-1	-	TGCAGCTCCGGGACTGGGGGGTCCCCAGATACGCAGTATTTT	CSSGTGGSPDTQYF
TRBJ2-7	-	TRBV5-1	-	TGCGCCAGCAGACCGAATCTTGGGGGTCGGGCCTCATACGAGCAGTACTTC	CASRPNLGGRASYEQYF
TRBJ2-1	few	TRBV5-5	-	TGTGCCAGCAGCGCCCTACCAGGGGTTGGGAATGAGCAGTTCTTC	CASSALPGVGNEQFF
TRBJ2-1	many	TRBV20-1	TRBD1	TGCAGTGCACCGGGGACAGGGTGGACCTACAATGAGCAGTTCTTC	CSAPGTGWTYNEQFF
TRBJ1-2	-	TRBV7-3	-	TGTGCCAGCAGCTCCCTGGGTCGCTACACCTTC	CASSSLGRYTF
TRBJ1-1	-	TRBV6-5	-	TGTGCCAGCAGTTACTTACAGGAGCACACTGAAGCTTTCTTT	CASSYLQEHTEAFF
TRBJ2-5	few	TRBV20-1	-	TGCAGTGCTAGAGGCCTAGTGGGCTCAGGTACCCAGTACTTC	CSARGLVGSGTQYF
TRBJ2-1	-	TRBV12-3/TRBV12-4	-	TGTGCCAGCAGCCGTAGGCGGGACCTTGTTCTCTTC	CASSRRRDLVLF
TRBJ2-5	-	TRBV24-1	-	TGTGCCACCAGGGGTTCCCAAGAGACCCAGTACTTC	CATRGSQETQYF
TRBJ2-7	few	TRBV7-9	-	TGTGCCAGCAGCTTTCTTTTAGAGCAGTACTTC	CASSFLLEQYF
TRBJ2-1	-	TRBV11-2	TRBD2	TGTGCCAGCAGCCCCATTAGCGGGGGGTCCAATGAGCAGTTCTTC	CASSPISGGSNEQFF
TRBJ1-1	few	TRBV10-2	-	TGCGCCAGCAGTGACGCGGGGGGCACTGAAGCTTTCTTT	CASSDAGGTEAFF
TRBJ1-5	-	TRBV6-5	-	TGTGCCAGCAGCTTAAACTCAGGGGTTGGCAATCAGCCCCAGCATTTT	CASSLNSGVGNQPQHF
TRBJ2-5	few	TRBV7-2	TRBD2	TGTGCCAGCAGCCTCAGGCCCGGGGGGAGTAAAGAGACCCAGTACTTC	CASSLRPGGSKETQYF